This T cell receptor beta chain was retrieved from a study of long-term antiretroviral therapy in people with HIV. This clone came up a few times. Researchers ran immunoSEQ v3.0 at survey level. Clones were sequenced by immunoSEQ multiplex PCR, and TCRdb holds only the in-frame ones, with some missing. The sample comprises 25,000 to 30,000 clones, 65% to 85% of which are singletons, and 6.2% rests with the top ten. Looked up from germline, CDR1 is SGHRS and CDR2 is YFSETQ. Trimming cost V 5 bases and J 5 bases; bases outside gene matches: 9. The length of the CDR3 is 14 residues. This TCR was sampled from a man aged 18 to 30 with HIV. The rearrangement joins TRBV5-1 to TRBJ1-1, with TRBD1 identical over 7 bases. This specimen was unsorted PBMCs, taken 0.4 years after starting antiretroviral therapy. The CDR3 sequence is CASSSGPGGTEAFF. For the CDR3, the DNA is TGCGCCAGCAGTTCCGGTCCAGGGGGAACTGAAGCTTTCTTT.